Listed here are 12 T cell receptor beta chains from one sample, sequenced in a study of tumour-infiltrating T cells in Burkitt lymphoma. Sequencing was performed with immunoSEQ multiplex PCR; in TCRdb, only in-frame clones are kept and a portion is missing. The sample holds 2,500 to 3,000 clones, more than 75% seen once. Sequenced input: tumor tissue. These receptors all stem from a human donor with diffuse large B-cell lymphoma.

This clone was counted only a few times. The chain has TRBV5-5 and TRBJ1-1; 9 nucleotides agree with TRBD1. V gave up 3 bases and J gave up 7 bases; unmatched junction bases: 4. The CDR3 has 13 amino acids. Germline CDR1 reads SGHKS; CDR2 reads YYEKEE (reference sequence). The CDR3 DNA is TGTGCCAGCAGCTACAGGGGGCAAGGTGAAGCTTTCTTT. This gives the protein CASSYRGQGEAFF.

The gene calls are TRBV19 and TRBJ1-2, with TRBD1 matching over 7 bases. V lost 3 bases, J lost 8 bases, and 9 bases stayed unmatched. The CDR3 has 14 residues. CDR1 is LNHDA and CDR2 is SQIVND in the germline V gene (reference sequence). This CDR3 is CASSIPSYRGGYTF. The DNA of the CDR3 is TGTGCCAGTAGTATCCCCTCCTACAGGGGCGGCTACACCTTC.

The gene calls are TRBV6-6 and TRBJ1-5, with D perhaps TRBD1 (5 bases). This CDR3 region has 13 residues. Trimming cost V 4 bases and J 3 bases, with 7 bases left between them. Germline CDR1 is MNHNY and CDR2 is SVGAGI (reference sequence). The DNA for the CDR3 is TGTGCCAGCAGTTCAGGGCTCAATCAGCCCCAGCATTTT. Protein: CASSSGLNQPQHF.

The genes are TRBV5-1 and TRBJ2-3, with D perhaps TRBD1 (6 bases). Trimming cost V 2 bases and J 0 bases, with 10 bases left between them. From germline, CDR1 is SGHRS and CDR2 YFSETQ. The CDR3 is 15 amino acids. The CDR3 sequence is CASSLQGASTDTQYF. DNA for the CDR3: TGCGCCAGCAGCTTACAGGGTGCTAGCACAGATACGCAGTATTTT.

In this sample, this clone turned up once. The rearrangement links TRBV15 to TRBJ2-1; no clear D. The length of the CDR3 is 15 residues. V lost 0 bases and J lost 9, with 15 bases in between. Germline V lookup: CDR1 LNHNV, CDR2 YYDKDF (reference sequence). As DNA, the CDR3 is TGTGCCACCAGCAGAGATCCACCCCCGGTGGGTGAGCAGTTCTTC. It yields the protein CATSRDPPPVGEQFF.

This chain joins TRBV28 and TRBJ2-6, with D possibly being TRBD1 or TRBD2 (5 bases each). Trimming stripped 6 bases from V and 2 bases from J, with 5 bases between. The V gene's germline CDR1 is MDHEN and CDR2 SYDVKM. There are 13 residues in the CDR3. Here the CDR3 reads CASRGPGANVLTF. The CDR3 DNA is TGTGCCAGCAGGGGACCTGGGGCCAACGTCCTGACTTTC. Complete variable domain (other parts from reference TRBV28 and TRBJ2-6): DVKVTQSSRYLVKRTGEKVFLECVQDMDHENMFWYRQDPGLGLRLIYFSYDVKMKEKGDIPEGYSVSREKKERFSLILESASTNQTSMYLCASRGPGANVLTFGAGSRLTVL.

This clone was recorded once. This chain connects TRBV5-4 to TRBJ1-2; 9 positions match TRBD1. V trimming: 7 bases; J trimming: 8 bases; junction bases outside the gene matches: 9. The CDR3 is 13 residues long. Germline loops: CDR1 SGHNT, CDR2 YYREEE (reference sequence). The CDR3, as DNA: TGTGCCAGCGGATCCGGGACAGGGAAAGGCTACACCTTC. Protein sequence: CASGSGTGKGYTF. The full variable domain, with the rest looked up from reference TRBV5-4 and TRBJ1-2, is ETGVTQSPTHLIKTRGQQVTLRCSSQSGHNTVSWYQQALGQGPQFIFQYYREEENGRGNFPPRFSGLQFPNYSSELNVNALELDDSALYLCASGSGTGKGYTFGSGTRLTVV.

The CDR3 DNA follows: TGTGCCAGCAGTGAAGCGCCCAGGGGGGACACTGAAGCTTTCTTT. Translated, it gives CASSEAPRGDTEAFF. This rearrangement joins TRBV6-1 to TRBJ1-1, with 7 bases that match TRBD1. CDR3 length: 15 residues. V trimming: 0 bases; J trimming: 3 bases; junction bases outside the gene matches: 4. Germline CDR1 reads MNHNS; CDR2 reads SASEGT.

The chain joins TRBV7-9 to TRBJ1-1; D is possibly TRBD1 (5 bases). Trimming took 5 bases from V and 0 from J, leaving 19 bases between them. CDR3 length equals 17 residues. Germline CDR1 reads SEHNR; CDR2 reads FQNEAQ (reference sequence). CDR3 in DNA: TGTGCCAGCAGCCCACTATCCTTGACAGTAATGAACACTGAAGCTTTCTTT. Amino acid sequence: CASSPLSLTVMNTEAFF.

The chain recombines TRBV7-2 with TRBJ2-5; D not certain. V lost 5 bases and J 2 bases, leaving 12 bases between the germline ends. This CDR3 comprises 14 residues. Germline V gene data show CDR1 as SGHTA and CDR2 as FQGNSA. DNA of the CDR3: TGTGCCAGCAGCCCGATGTTTCAACAAGAGACCCAGTACTTC. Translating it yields CASSPMFQQETQYF. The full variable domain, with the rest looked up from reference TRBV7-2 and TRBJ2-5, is GAGVSQSPSNKVTEKGKDVELRCDPISGHTALYWYRQSLGQGLEFLIYFQGNSAPDKSGLPSDRFSAERTGGSVSTLTIQRTQQEDSAVYLCASSPMFQQETQYFGPGTRLLVL.

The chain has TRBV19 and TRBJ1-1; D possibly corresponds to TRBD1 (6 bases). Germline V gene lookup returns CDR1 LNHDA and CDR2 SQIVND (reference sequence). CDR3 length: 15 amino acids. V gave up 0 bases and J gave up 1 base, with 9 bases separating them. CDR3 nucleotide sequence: TGTGCCAGTAGTATAGAACAACAGGGGAACACTGAAGCTTTCTTT. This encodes CASSIEQQGNTEAFF.

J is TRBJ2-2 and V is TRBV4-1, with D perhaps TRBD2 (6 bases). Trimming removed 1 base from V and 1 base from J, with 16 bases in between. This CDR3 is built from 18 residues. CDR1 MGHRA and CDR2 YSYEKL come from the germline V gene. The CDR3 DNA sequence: TGCGCCAGCAGCCAAGGCACGGGAGTGAGGGTGAACACCGGGGAGCTGTTTTTT. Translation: CASSQGTGVRVNTGELFF.